Presented here are 19 T cell receptor beta chains from one specimen sequenced in a study of radiation and T cells in renal cell carcinoma. The method was immunoSEQ multiplex PCR; TCRdb's version includes in-frame clones alone and lacks a portion of them. The sample records around 78,000 clones, about 89% being singletons. Time point reported: blood 4 weeks post-SBRT, at nephrectomy. Treatment described: 15 Gy SBRT to primary tumor, nephrectomy 4 weeks later. This material consisted of blood, taken from a patient whose treatment included radiotherapy and nephrectomy. These receptors originate from a woman aged 70-85 years with renal cell carcinoma.

The genes are TRBV4-2 and TRBJ1-1; 9 bases match TRBD1. V lost 5 bases to trimming and J lost 4 bases; unmatched junction nucleotides: 14. Germline V CDR1 and CDR2: LGHNA, YNFKEQ. The CDR3 length is 17 residues. CDR3: CASSFPGTGSRLTEAFF. CDR3 nucleotide sequence: TGTGCCAGCAGCTTCCCCGGGACAGGGAGTCGGCTCACTGAAGCTTTCTTT.

The chain uses TRBV9 and TRBJ1-3; possibly TRBD1 for D (6 bases). Germline values: CDR1 SGDLS, CDR2 YYNGEE. The CDR3 runs 16 residues. V dropped 0 bases and J dropped 4 bases, with 14 bases sitting between them. Here the CDR3 reads CASSVGPGATGNTIYF. The CDR3 coding sequence is TGTGCCAGCAGCGTAGGGCCGGGGGCAACGGGAAACACCATATATTTT.

This clone was counted a single time. The gene calls are TRBV5-1 and TRBJ2-1; TRBD2 agrees at 7 bases. After removal of 0 bases from V and 8 bases from J, the junction contained 8 bases not matched to a gene. CDR1 and CDR2 from the germline V gene are SGHRS and YFSETQ. This CDR3 comprises 15 residues. CDR3 protein: CASSLGFGGFDEQFF. The DNA for the CDR3 is TGCGCCAGCAGCTTGGGATTCGGGGGGTTCGATGAGCAGTTCTTC.

The chain links TRBV7-6 to TRBJ1-5; D is undetermined. The CDR3 loop spans 15 amino acids. Germline assignment: CDR1 SGHVS and CDR2 FNYEAQ. V was clipped by 1 base and J by 5 bases, with 12 bases between them. The CDR3 loop reads CASSLEGGRDQPQHF. The CDR3 nucleotides are TGTGCCAGCAGCTTAGAGGGTGGGAGGGATCAGCCCCAGCATTTT.

The chain couples TRBV5-6 to TRBJ2-5, with TRBD2 matching 8 bases. V shed 4 bases and J 4 bases; nucleotides not matched to a gene: 6. CDR3 length: 14 amino acids. Germline V gene sequence: CDR1 SGHDT, CDR2 YYEEEE. The chain's CDR3 is CASSLAGKRETQYF. The CDR3, as DNA: TGTGCCAGCAGCCTAGCGGGTAAAAGAGAGACCCAGTACTTC.

The V and J genes are TRBV28 and TRBJ2-1, with D perhaps TRBD1 or TRBD2 (7 bases each). This CDR3 is built from 16 residues. Germline CDR1 MDHEN, CDR2 SYDVKM. Trimming cost V 1 base and J 5 bases, with 15 bases left between them. Written as DNA, the CDR3 is TGTGCCAGCAGTTTATCAGGCCAGGGGGGGAACAATGAGCAGTTCTTC. Amino acid sequence: CASSLSGQGGNNEQFF.

Of note for this clone: Germline is not matched at one junction end, which may reflect a read error. V is TRBV7-7 and J is TRBJ2-3; 8 bases match TRBD2. Per the germline V gene, CDR1 is SSHAT and CDR2 is FNYEAQ (reference sequence). This CDR3 has 16 residues. CDR3 protein: CASSPGTRPSTDTQYF. The CDR3 DNA sequence: TGTGCTAGCAGCCCTGGGACTAGACCTAGCACAGATACGCAGTATTTT.

This clone was seen just once. The gene calls are TRBV7-8 and TRBJ2-1, with D maybe TRBD2 (7 bases). The germline V and J ends were trimmed by 0 bases and 9 bases, with 15 bases remaining between them. The CDR3 is 15 residues long. Germline assignment: CDR1 SGHVS and CDR2 FQNEAQ. The CDR3 DNA reads TGTGCCAGCAGCTTAGCTGGAGGGGAGGGGGGTGAGCAGTTCTTC. It specifies CASSLAGGEGGEQFF.

CDR3 protein: CASSRASRQAGGPGKNIQYF. The DNA of the CDR3 is TGTGCCAGCAGCCGGGCTAGTAGGCAAGCGGGGGGGCCGGGCAAAAACATTCAGTACTTC. This sequence joins TRBV28 and TRBJ2-4; 10 nucleotides align to TRBD2. The germline CDR1 and CDR2 sequences are MDHEN and SYDVKM. Trimming at V came to 6 bases and at J to 3 bases, leaving 20 bases not matched to a gene. The CDR3 contains 20 residues.

Here the CDR3 reads CASSSPSTDTQYF. The CDR3 DNA reads as TGTGCCAGCAGCTCCCCAAGCACAGATACGCAGTATTTT. The rearrangement joins TRBV13 to TRBJ2-3; D is unresolved. The ends were cut back, 4 bases at V and 0 bases at J, with 5 bases in the middle. Germline CDR1 and CDR2: PRHDT and FYEKMQ (reference sequence). This CDR3 is built from 13 residues.

The CDR3 nucleotides read TGTGCCAGCAGCCAAGACAGGGGGCGAAAGAACACTGAAGCTTTCTTT. It translates to CASSQDRGRKNTEAFF. The chain recombines TRBV4-2 with TRBJ1-1; 8 nucleotides agree with TRBD1. The CDR3 is 16 residues long. Germline CDR1 LGHNA, CDR2 YNFKEQ. The V gene end was trimmed by 0 bases and the J gene end by 1 base; junction bases not matched to a gene: 4.

V gene TRBV2 combines with J gene TRBJ2-5; 7 bases line up with TRBD2. The CDR3 contains 15 residues. Germline CDR1 is SNHLY and CDR2 is FYNNEI. Trimming at V came to 3 bases and at J to 0 bases, leaving 4 bases not matched to a gene. The CDR3 region is CASSDSRGNQETQYF. For the CDR3, the DNA is TGTGCCAGCAGTGATTCGCGGGGGAACCAAGAGACCCAGTACTTC.

This chain links TRBV11-3 with TRBJ2-7, with D maybe TRBD2 (6 bases). The V gene lost 3 bases and the J gene lost 6 bases, with 12 bases spanning the gap. The germline V gene encodes CDR1 SGHNT and CDR2 YENEEA. The CDR3 totals 13 residues. As DNA, the CDR3 is TGTGCCAGCAGCTTTAGTCAGGGAGGCGAGCAGTACTTC. Residues: CASSFSQGGEQYF.

The J gene is TRBJ2-7, the V gene TRBV29-1; D may be TRBD1 (6 bases). The V gene lost 0 bases and the J gene lost 3 bases, with 15 bases spanning the gap. This CDR3 contains 15 residues. Per germline, CDR1 SQVTM and CDR2 ANQGSEA. This chain's CDR3 is CSVEDPPRGHYEQYF. The CDR3 DNA is TGCAGCGTTGAAGATCCCCCCAGGGGCCACTACGAGCAGTACTTC.

Concerning this clone itself: In the same sample, other DNA sequences code for this CDR3. The J gene is TRBJ1-3, the V gene TRBV9, with D unclear. The CDR3 contains 12 residues. Deletions cut 6 bases from V and 2 bases from J, with 6 bases between. CDR1 SGDLS and CDR2 YYNGEE come from the germline V gene. The CDR3 sequence: CASKGAGNTIYF. For the CDR3, the DNA is TGTGCCAGCAAGGGAGCTGGAAACACCATATATTTT.

This sequence joins TRBV6-1 and TRBJ2-7, with D perhaps TRBD2 (6 bases). CDR1 MNHNS and CDR2 SASEGT come from the germline V gene. Deletions cut 1 base from V and 1 base from J, with 14 bases between. The CDR3 is 16 amino acids. The CDR3 here is CASSEGGDGGSYEQYF. CDR3 DNA: TGTGCCAGCAGTGAAGGGGGGGATGGAGGATCCTACGAGCAGTACTTC.

The chain combines TRBV27 with TRBJ2-2; no firm D call. Germline CDR1 MNHEY, CDR2 SMNVEV (reference sequence). There are 13 residues in the CDR3. V lost 6 bases and J lost 2, with 7 bases in between. This CDR3 reads CASRRGNTGELFF. CDR3 bases: TGTGCCAGCAGGAGAGGTAACACCGGGGAGCTGTTTTTT.

This chain joins TRBV28 and TRBJ1-3; D remains unclear. The CDR3 covers 12 residues. Germline CDR1 reads MDHEN; CDR2 reads SYDVKM. V lost 7 bases and J lost 6, with 10 bases in between. CDR3 nucleotide sequence: TGTGCCAGCACTAATGCCCTAAACACCATATATTTT. Translating it yields CASTNALNTIYF.

V is TRBV28 and J is TRBJ1-2, with D unresolved. Germline V gene sequence: CDR1 MDHEN, CDR2 SYDVKM. The CDR3 covers 15 residues. The germline V and J ends were trimmed by 5 bases and 8 bases, with 21 bases remaining between them. CDR3 protein: CASSMRGRLLRGYTF. The DNA of the CDR3 is TGTGCCAGCAGTATGCGAGGCCGGTTGTTGAGGGGCTACACCTTC.